These 26 T cell receptor beta chains came from one sample sequenced in a study of cytomegalovirus exposure and HLA in healthy donors. Primers: 60 Vbeta forward and 13 Jbeta reverse. Using immunoSEQ multiplex PCR, the repertoire was profiled, and TCRdb retains in-frame clones only, with some absent. The data show roughly 200,000 clones, 70% to 90% seen once. Sequenced material: PBMCs. These receptors came from a woman in her 30s in good health and CMV-seronegative.

The V call is TRBV10-3, the J call TRBJ2-7, with 9 positions matching TRBD1. The junction had 4 bases not matched to a gene; V was cut back by 6 bases and J by 1 base. CDR3 size: 14 residues. The germline V gene has CDR1 ENHRY and CDR2 SYGVKD. CDR3 coding DNA: TGTGCCATCAGGACCGACAGGGGGTCCTACGAGCAGTACTTC. Protein sequence: CAIRTDRGSYEQYF.

This clone appeared once. The genes are TRBV19 and TRBJ1-4, with TRBD1 matching over 7 bases. V shed 5 bases, J shed 8 bases, and the junction held 11 bases outside the gene matches. Germline V gene lookup returns CDR1 LNHDA and CDR2 SQIVND (reference sequence). CDR3 size: 15 residues. The CDR3 sequence is CASSFSTGMQEKLFF. The CDR3 DNA reads TGTGCCAGTAGTTTCTCGACAGGGATGCAGGAAAAACTGTTTTTT.

V gene TRBV28 combines with J gene TRBJ2-7; 9 bases map to TRBD1. The V segment lost 3 bases and the J segment 3 bases; nucleotides outside the gene matches: 3. The CDR3 totals 14 residues. The germline gives CDR1 MDHEN, CDR2 SYDVKM. The CDR3 DNA reads as TGTGCCAGCAGTTTCACAGGGGGCGGCTACGAGCAGTACTTC. Translating gives CASSFTGGGYEQYF.

This clone showed up just once. This chain uses TRBV5-1 with TRBJ2-7, with a weak D call TRBD2 (6 bases). The CDR3 loop spans 15 amino acids. Germline CDR1 SGHRS, CDR2 YFSETQ. The V gene lost 2 bases and the J gene lost 5 bases, with 17 bases spanning the gap. The CDR3 region is CASSFAQGGWDEQYF. CDR3 sequence (DNA): TGCGCCAGCAGCTTCGCGCAGGGAGGATGGGACGAGCAGTACTTC.

V usage is TRBV5-1 and J usage is TRBJ2-1; no reliable D call. This CDR3 has 12 residues. With 1 base removed from V and 7 bases from J, the gap between germline ends came to 6 bases. Germline lookup yields CDR1 SGHRS and CDR2 YFSETQ. The CDR3 reads CASSLHKNEQFF. The CDR3 DNA sequence: TGCGCCAGCAGCTTGCACAAGAATGAGCAGTTCTTC.

The chain recombines TRBV5-8 with TRBJ2-7; 8 positions match TRBD1. There are 13 residues in the CDR3. Germline values: CDR1 SGHTS, CDR2 YDEGEE. V shed 4 bases and J 4 bases; nucleotides not matched to a gene: 4. The CDR3 spells CASSRRGRYEQYF. The CDR3 DNA reads as TGTGCCAGCAGCCGCAGGGGGCGGTACGAGCAGTACTTC.

This clone was picked up one time. This chain uses TRBV11-2 with TRBJ2-7; tentatively, D is TRBD1 (6 bases). Looked up from germline, CDR1 is SGHAT and CDR2 is FQNNGV. The CDR3 is 14 amino acids. Between the trimmed V and J ends, which lost 5 bases and 4 bases, there was a span of 15 bases. The chain's CDR3 is CASSRDRSLYEQYF. In DNA, the CDR3 is TGTGCCAGCAGCCGAGACAGGTCTTTGTACGAGCAGTACTTC. Full variable domain (rest looked up from reference TRBV11-2 and TRBJ2-7): EAGVAQSPRYKIIEKRQSVAFWCNPISGHATLYWYQQILGQGPKLLIQFQNNGVVDDSQLPKDRFSAERLKGVDSTLKIQPAKLEDSAVYLCASSRDRSLYEQYFGPGTRLTVT.

The table lists this clone with a few counts. Other DNA sequences in this specimen translate into the identical CDR3. This sequence joins TRBV5-4 and TRBJ2-1; the match to TRBD2 covers 12 bases. This CDR3 is 16 amino acids long. CDR1 and CDR2 from the germline V gene are SGHNT and YYREEE (reference sequence). V lost 0 bases and J lost 2; bases outside the gene matches: 0. CDR3 sequence (DNA): TGTGCCAGCAGCTTGGGACTAGCGGGAGCCTACAATGAGCAGTTCTTC. Protein product: CASSLGLAGAYNEQFF. Filled out from reference TRBV5-4 and TRBJ2-1, the complete variable domain reads ETGVTQSPTHLIKTRGQQVTLRCSSQSGHNTVSWYQQALGQGPQFIFQYYREEENGRGNFPPRFSGLQFPNYSSELNVNALELDDSALYLCASSLGLAGAYNEQFFGPGTRLTVL.

The table lists this clone with a few counts. The chain carries TRBV5-1 and TRBJ2-7; a possible D gene is TRBD2 (5 bases). This CDR3 comprises 17 residues. Germline loops: CDR1 SGHRS, CDR2 YFSETQ. The ends were cut back, 4 bases at V and 6 bases at J, with 26 bases in the middle. CDR3 in DNA: TGCGCCAGCAGCAGTACCCCCCCGCGGGCGGGTGGAGCCGAGCAGTACTTC. Translation: CASSSTPPRAGGAEQYF.

The DNA of the CDR3 is TGTGCCAGCAGCGTAGGGGCGGCGGGAGTGGAGAGTGAGCAGTTCTTC. It translates to CASSVGAAGVESEQFF. The chain carries TRBV9 and TRBJ2-1; 7 nucleotides agree with TRBD2. The CDR3 covers 16 residues. In germline, CDR1 is SGDLS, CDR2 YYNGEE. J was trimmed by 9 bases and V by 0 bases; bases with no gene match: 12.

J is TRBJ2-1 and V is TRBV2, with TRBD2 matching over 8 bases. V lost 4 bases and J lost 8; bases outside the gene matches: 13. Germline V CDR1 and CDR2: SNHLY, FYNNEI. The CDR3 has 16 amino acids. CDR3 nucleotide sequence: TGTGCCAGCAGTGGATTGAGTGGCGGGAGGCTGGATGAGCAGTTCTTC. Amino acid sequence: CASSGLSGGRLDEQFF.

This clone was found once. The gene calls are TRBV27 and TRBJ2-7; TRBD2 might be the D (6 bases). CDR3 length: 14 amino acids. Germline V CDR1 and CDR2: MNHEY, SMNVEV (reference sequence). Trimming took 5 bases from V and 3 from J, leaving 14 bases between them. The chain's CDR3 is CASSLWRGDYEQYF. In nucleotides, the CDR3 is TGTGCCAGCAGTCTTTGGAGGGGCGACTACGAGCAGTACTTC.

The chain links TRBV5-4 to TRBJ2-7; 7 nucleotides line up with TRBD1. The V gene's germline CDR1 is SGHNT and CDR2 YYREEE (reference sequence). V lost 3 bases to trimming and J lost 4 bases; unmatched junction nucleotides: 4. The CDR3 is 13 residues long. The CDR3 loop is CASSWSGGYEQYF. The CDR3 region has the DNA TGTGCCAGCAGCTGGTCAGGGGGTTACGAGCAGTACTTC. Drawing the rest from reference TRBV5-4 and TRBJ2-7, the complete variable domain is ETGVTQSPTHLIKTRGQQVTLRCSSQSGHNTVSWYQQALGQGPQFIFQYYREEENGRGNFPPRFSGLQFPNYSSELNVNALELDDSALYLCASSWSGGYEQYFGPGTRLTVT.

This chain joins TRBV7-6 and TRBJ2-2; 9 bases are a match to TRBD2. CDR3 length equals 16 residues. The trim removed 4 bases at V and 0 bases at J, leaving 3 bases unmatched. Germline V gives CDR1 SGHVS, CDR2 FNYEAQ. CDR3 loop: CASSSGLAANTGELFF. DNA of the CDR3: TGTGCCAGCAGCTCGGGACTAGCAGCGAACACCGGGGAGCTGTTTTTT.

V is TRBV6-1 and J is TRBJ1-5, with D possibly being TRBD1 (6 bases). The germline V gene has CDR1 MNHNS and CDR2 SASEGT. With 2 bases removed from V and 7 bases from J, the gap between germline ends came to 15 bases. This CDR3 is built from 15 residues. The CDR3 region has the DNA TGTGCCAGCAGTGAATCCACAGGGCAAGGGCAGCCCCAGCATTTT. Protein: CASSESTGQGQPQHF.

The rearrangement uses TRBV11-2 and TRBJ2-7; 9 bases agree with TRBD2. CDR1 and CDR2 (germline): SGHAT, FQNNGV. This CDR3 has 14 amino acids. Trimming at V came to 5 bases and at J to 6 bases, leaving 8 bases not matched to a gene. This CDR3 is CASSISGSLIEQYF. The CDR3 nucleotides read TGTGCCAGCAGCATTAGCGGGAGTCTAATCGAGCAGTACTTC.

This sequence joins TRBV5-1 and TRBJ2-5; the D gene is possibly TRBD2 (6 bases). Deletions cut 0 bases from V and 5 bases from J, with 11 bases between. CDR1 is SGHRS and CDR2 is YFSETQ in the germline V gene. The CDR3 covers 14 residues. Here the CDR3 reads CASSLESGGETQYF. The CDR3, as DNA: TGCGCCAGCAGCTTGGAATCTGGAGGGGAGACCCAGTACTTC. Full variable domain (rest looked up from reference TRBV5-1 and TRBJ2-5): KAGVTQTPRYLIKTRGQQVTLSCSPISGHRSVSWYQQTPGQGLQFLFEYFSETQRNKGNFPGRFSGRQFSNSRSEMNVSTLELGDSALYLCASSLESGGETQYFGPGTRLLVL.

V is TRBV6-5 and J is TRBJ1-3; no definite D call. Germline values: CDR1 MNHEY, CDR2 SVGAGI. CDR3 length: 13 amino acids. V lost 0 bases, J lost 3 bases, and 3 bases lay in between. CDR3 sequence (DNA): TGTGCCAGCAGTTACTCGCGTGGAAACACCATATATTTT. Amino acid sequence: CASSYSRGNTIYF.

Here the CDR3 reads CSVGATRLQTQYF. For the CDR3, the DNA is TGCAGCGTTGGGGCAACTCGGCTGCAGACCCAGTACTTC. The rearrangement joins TRBV29-1 to TRBJ2-5; D is uncertain. The CDR3 is made up of 13 amino acids. Trimming removed 4 bases at V and 6 bases at J, with 15 bases between. Per germline, CDR1 SQVTM and CDR2 ANQGSEA.

This chain links TRBV10-1 with TRBJ2-7, with D perhaps TRBD1 (5 bases). CDR3 length equals 13 residues. V lost 7 bases and J lost 1, with 11 bases in between. CDR1 is WNHNN, CDR2 SYGVQD, per germline (reference sequence). CDR3 DNA sequence: TGCGCCAGCATTAAGACAGATTCCTACGAGCAGTACTTC. Its protein product is CASIKTDSYEQYF.

V is TRBV5-1 and J is TRBJ2-7; TRBD1 aligns across 10 bases. The CDR3 runs to 15 residues. The germline CDR1 and CDR2 sequences are SGHRS and YFSETQ. The V segment lost 3 bases and the J segment 3 bases; nucleotides outside the gene matches: 6. The CDR3 here is CASSYSGTGDYEQYF. The CDR3 bases are TGCGCCAGCAGCTACTCCGGGACAGGGGACTACGAGCAGTACTTC.

The rearrangement links TRBV5-1 to TRBJ2-2; 7 bases are a match to TRBD1. This CDR3 contains 15 residues. With 1 base clipped from V and 6 bases from J, the junction kept 6 bases outside the gene matches. Germline loops: CDR1 SGHRS, CDR2 YFSETQ. In DNA form, the CDR3 reads TGCGCCAGCAGCTTGAGGCAGGGGACAGCCGGGGAGCTGTTTTTT. Encoded protein: CASSLRQGTAGELFF.

The chain combines TRBV28 with TRBJ2-3, with no clear D. V was clipped by 11 bases and J by 2 bases, with 8 bases between them. Germline CDR1 reads MDHEN; CDR2 reads SYDVKM. The CDR3 contains 11 residues. For the CDR3, the DNA is TGTGCCGTAACCTACACAGATACGCAGTATTTT. Translated, it gives CAVTYTDTQYF.

Only a few counts were recorded for this clone. The rearrangement joins TRBV25-1 to TRBJ1-1, with 7 bases matching TRBD1. With V trimmed by 4 bases and J by 5 bases, 10 bases remained unmatched. CDR1 and CDR2 (germline): MGHDK, SYGVNS. This CDR3 has 15 residues. CDR3 DNA: TGTGCCAGCAGTGTGAGACAGGGAGGAAGGACTGAAGCTTTCTTT. It translates to CASSVRQGGRTEAFF.

The rearrangement links TRBV5-1 to TRBJ1-2, with TRBD1 as a possible D gene (5 bases). CDR1 is SGHRS, CDR2 YFSETQ, per germline. Trimming cost V 4 bases and J 6 bases, with 16 bases left between them. The CDR3 has 14 residues. The CDR3 DNA reads as TGCGCCAGCAGCCGGGGGGTGCAGGAAGATGGCTACACCTTC. It is translated as CASSRGVQEDGYTF.

V and J are TRBV5-6 and TRBJ2-3; D is ambiguous. Germline V gives CDR1 SGHDT, CDR2 YYEEEE. This CDR3 region has 14 residues. Trimming removed 2 bases at V and 2 bases at J, with 9 bases between. The CDR3 region has the DNA TGTGCCAGCAGCTTTCTAATTGACACAGATACGCAGTATTTT. It translates to CASSFLIDTDTQYF.